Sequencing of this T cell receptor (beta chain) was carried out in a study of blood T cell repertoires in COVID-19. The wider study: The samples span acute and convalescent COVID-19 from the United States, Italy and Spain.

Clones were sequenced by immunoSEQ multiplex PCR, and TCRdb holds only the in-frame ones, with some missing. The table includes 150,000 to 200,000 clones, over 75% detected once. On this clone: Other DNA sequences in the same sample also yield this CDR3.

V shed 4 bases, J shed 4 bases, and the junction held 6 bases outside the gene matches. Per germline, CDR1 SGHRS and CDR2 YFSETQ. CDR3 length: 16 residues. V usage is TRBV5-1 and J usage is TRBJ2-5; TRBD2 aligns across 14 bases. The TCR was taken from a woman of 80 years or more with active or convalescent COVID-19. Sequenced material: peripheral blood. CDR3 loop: CASSLGLAGGPETQYF. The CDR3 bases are TGCGCCAGCAGCCTCGGACTAGCGGGGGGCCCAGAGACCCAGTACTTC.